Here is one T cell receptor (beta chain) with its context. This specimen belongs to a study of T cell changes during pregnancy in multiple sclerosis. Produced via immunoSEQ multiplex PCR; TCRdb's table is partial and in-frame only. In the table there are about 67,000 clones, about 89% of which are singletons. The starting material was peripheral blood, obtained in the second trimester of pregnancy. The clonotype originates from a female donor with multiple sclerosis, enrolled in a pregnancy study.

The CDR3 here is CASSLDTTDTQYF. CDR3 coding DNA: TGTGCCAGCAGCTTGGACACCACAGATACGCAGTATTTT. The rearrangement uses TRBV11-2 and TRBJ2-3; possible D gene TRBD1, 5 bases. CDR3 size: 13 residues. V was trimmed by 3 bases and J by 2 bases, leaving 6 bases between them. CDR1 and CDR2 (germline): SGHAT, FQNNGV.